This T cell receptor beta chain originates from a study of T cells in Graves' hyperthyroidism and ophthalmopathy. Study details: Peripheral blood was acquired at first diagnosis, ahead of any therapy whatsoever.

TCR beta CDR3 sequences were amplified from RNA transcripts. First-round RT-PCR of the TCR CDR3 relied on the HTBI primer set. TCRdb re-analysed the multiplex PCR reads in MiXCR, keeping a single row per CDR3 protein. The sample yields approximately 690,000 distinct CDR3 sequences, more than 12% seen once. Study-level findings and limits: Peripheral blood also featured most of the thyroid clonotypes expanded above 0.001. The model foresaw ophthalmopathy a median around 6 months prior to onset.

As to this clonotype: The target antigen is unknown.

Fresh peripheral blood, around 10 ml, yielded the PBMCs. The CDR3 spans 13 residues. V shed 9 bases and J shed 3 bases, with 15 bases lying between them. Looked up from germline, CDR1 is SGHVS and CDR2 is FQNEAQ. The clonotype originates from a woman aged 50 to 65 with Graves' ophthalmopathy. Sequenced: blood. The rearrangement uses TRBV7-8 and TRBJ2-7; D uncertain. DNA for the CDR3: TGTGCCAGTACTGGACGGAGATTCTACGAGCAGTACTTC. Its protein is CASTGRRFYEQYF.